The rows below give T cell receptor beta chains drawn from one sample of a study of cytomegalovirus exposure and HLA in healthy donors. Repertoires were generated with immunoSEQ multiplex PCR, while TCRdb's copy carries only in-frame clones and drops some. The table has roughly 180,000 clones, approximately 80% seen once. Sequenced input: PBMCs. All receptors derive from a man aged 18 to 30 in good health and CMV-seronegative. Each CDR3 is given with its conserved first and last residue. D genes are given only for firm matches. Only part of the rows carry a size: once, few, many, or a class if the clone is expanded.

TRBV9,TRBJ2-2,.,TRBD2,TGTGCCAGCAGCGCGGGGGGGTCCGGGGAGCTGTTTTTT,CASSAGGSGELFF
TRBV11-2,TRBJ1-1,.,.,TGTGCCAGCAGCTTTTCCAGCGTTGAAGCTTTCTTT,CASSFSSVEAFF
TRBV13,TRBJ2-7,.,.,TGTGCCAGCAGCTTCGGTAGCGGCATCTACGAGCAGTACTTC,CASSFGSGIYEQYF
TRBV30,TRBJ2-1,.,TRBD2,TGTGCCTGGAGTAGTTCCCTAGCGGGAGTACTTTACAATGAGCAGTTCTTC,CAWSSSLAGVLYNEQFF
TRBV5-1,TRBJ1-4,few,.,TGCGCCAGCAGCTTCAGGGGTGTAGGAGAAAAACTGTTTTTT,CASSFRGVGEKLFF
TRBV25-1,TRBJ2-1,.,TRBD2,TGTGCCAGCAGTGAATCAGGGAGGGCCAGGAATGAGCAGTTCTTC,CASSESGRARNEQFF
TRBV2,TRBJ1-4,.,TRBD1,TGTGCCAGCAGTGGTCGACAGGGGAATGAAAAACTGTTTTTT,CASSGRQGNEKLFF
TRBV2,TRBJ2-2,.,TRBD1,TGTGCCAGCAGGGGGGACAGCGCGAACACCGGGGAGCTGTTTTTT,CASRGDSANTGELFF
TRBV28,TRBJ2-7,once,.,TGTGCCAGCAGTTTGGGCAGGCTATACTTC,CASSLGRLYF
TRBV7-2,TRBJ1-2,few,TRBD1,TGTGCCAGCAGCCCCGGGACAGGGGCCTATGGCTACACCTTC,CASSPGTGAYGYTF
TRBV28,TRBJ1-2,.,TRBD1,TGTGCCAGCAGTTACGGACAGGGGATTAGGAGGGTGATCTACACCTTC,CASSYGQGIRRVIYTF
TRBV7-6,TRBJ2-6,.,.,TGTGCCAGCAGAAGCTACTCTGGGGCCAACGTCCTGACTTTC,CASRSYSGANVLTF
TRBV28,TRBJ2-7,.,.,TGTGCCAGCAGATCACAAATATTTCTACGGGGCGAGCAGTACTTC,CASRSQIFLRGEQYF
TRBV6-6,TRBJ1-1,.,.,TGTGCCAGCAGTCCAGGGTACCCTAACACTGAAGCTTTCTTT,CASSPGYPNTEAFF
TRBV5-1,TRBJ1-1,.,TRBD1,TGCGCCAGCAGACAGGGGACTGAAGCTTTCTTT,CASRQGTEAFF
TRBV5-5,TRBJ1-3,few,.,TGTGCCAGCAGCTTGGCGGGCTCTGGAAACACCATATATTTT,CASSLAGSGNTIYF
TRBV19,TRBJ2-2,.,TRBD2,TGTGCCAGTAGCCCTGGACTAGCGTGGAGCGGGGAGCTGTTTTTT,CASSPGLAWSGELFF
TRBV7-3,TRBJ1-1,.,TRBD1,TGTGCCAGCAGCTTAAGGGCAGGGGGCACTGAAGCTTTCTTT,CASSLRAGGTEAFF
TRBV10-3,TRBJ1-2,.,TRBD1,TGTGCCATCAGCTCTGGGACAGGGTACGGCTACACCTTC,CAISSGTGYGYTF
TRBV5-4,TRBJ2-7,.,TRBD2,TGTGCCAGCAGTTCTGGCGGACTAGCGGGAACCGAGCAGTACTTC,CASSSGGLAGTEQYF
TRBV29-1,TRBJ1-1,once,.,TGCAGCGTGGATAGACAGGAACTGAACACTGAAGCTTTCTTT,CSVDRQELNTEAFF
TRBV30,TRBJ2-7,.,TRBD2,TGTGCCTGGAGTGTAAGGCGGGAGGGGTACGAGCAGTACTTC,CAWSVRREGYEQYF
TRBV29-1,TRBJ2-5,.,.,TGCAGCGATGAAGCCCGGGATCCTGAGACCCAGTACTTC,CSDEARDPETQYF
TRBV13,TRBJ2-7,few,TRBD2,TGTGCCAGCAGCTTAACGCTAGCGGGAGGACTACTCTCCTACGAGCAGTACTTC,CASSLTLAGGLLSYEQYF
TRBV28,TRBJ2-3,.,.,TGTGCCAGCAGTTTAGAGTCAGATACGCAGTATTTT,CASSLESDTQYF
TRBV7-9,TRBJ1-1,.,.,TGTGCCAGCAGCTCACAGGGCGAAGGTGAAGCTTTCTTT,CASSSQGEGEAFF
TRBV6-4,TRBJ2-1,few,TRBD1,TGTGCCAGCAGTGACTCCGACAGGGTCTCCTACAATGAGCAGTTCTTC,CASSDSDRVSYNEQFF
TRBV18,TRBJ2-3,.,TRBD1,TGTGCCAGCTCACTATACAGGGGTACGCAGTATTTT,CASSLYRGTQYF
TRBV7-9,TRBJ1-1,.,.,TGTTCCAGCAGCTTAGCCACAGGGTCTGAAGCTTTCTTT,CSSSLATGSEAFF
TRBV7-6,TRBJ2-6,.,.,TGTGCCAGCAGCTTAGGGGCAGCTGGGGCCAACGTCCTGACTTTC,CASSLGAAGANVLTF
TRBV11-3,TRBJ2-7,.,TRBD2,TGTGCCAGCAGCCGTGAACTAGCGGGAGCCTACGAGCAGTACTTC,CASSRELAGAYEQYF
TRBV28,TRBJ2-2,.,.,TGTGCCAGCAGTTTCCCAGGGGTTGGGACCGGGGAGCTGTTTTTT,CASSFPGVGTGELFF
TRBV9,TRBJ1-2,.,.,TGTGCCAGCAGCGTAGAGACACAAGCTAACTATGGCTACACCTTC,CASSVETQANYGYTF
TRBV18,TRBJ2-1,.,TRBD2,TGTGCCAGCTCACCCATAGCGGGAGGTAACAATGAGCAGTTCTTC,CASSPIAGGNNEQFF